A single sample is the source of the 20 T cell receptor beta chains below, sequenced in a study of circulating and synovial CD4+ cells in juvenile arthritis. Sequenced by immunoSEQ multiplex PCR; TCRdb stores in-frame clones only, minus some. Of about 16,000 clones listed, around 91% are singletons. The sequenced sample was CD4+ T cells from blood. The receptors shown here come from a human donor with juvenile idiopathic arthritis.

The chain joins TRBV7-9 to TRBJ2-5; 7 bases match TRBD1. Looked up from germline, CDR1 is SEHNR and CDR2 is FQNEAQ (reference sequence). The trim removed 5 bases at V and 4 bases at J, leaving 7 bases unmatched. This CDR3 is 14 amino acids long. The CDR3 is CASSPKDRTETQYF. Here the CDR3 DNA reads TGTGCCAGCAGCCCCAAGGACAGGACAGAGACCCAGTACTTC.

This sequence joins TRBV2 and TRBJ2-4, with a tentative D call TRBD1 (6 bases). There are 15 residues in the CDR3. V was shortened by 5 bases and J by 4 bases, with 15 bases between the two germline ends. Germline CDR1 and CDR2: SNHLY and FYNNEI. CDR3 loop: CASSIRGPKKNIQYF. In DNA, the CDR3 is TGTGCCAGCAGTATCAGGGGCCCTAAGAAAAACATTCAGTACTTC. The full variable domain, completed using reference TRBV2 and TRBJ2-4, is EPEVTQTPSHQVTQMGQEVILRCVPISNHLYFYWYRQILGQKVEFLVSFYNNEISEKSEIFDDQFSVERPDGSNFTLKIRSTKLEDSAMYFCASSIRGPKKNIQYFGAGTRLSVL.

This chain links TRBV6-1 with TRBJ1-5; tentative D call: TRBD1 (6 bases). Trimming removed 3 bases at V and 3 bases at J, with 15 bases between. CDR1 and CDR2 from the germline V gene are MNHNS and SASEGT. The CDR3 consists of 16 residues. CDR3 coding DNA: TGTGCCAGCAGTGACACAGGGCGCCTTTCCAATCAGCCCCAGCATTTT. This sequence encodes CASSDTGRLSNQPQHF.

This chain links TRBV25-1 with TRBJ1-1; D remains ambiguous. The CDR3 is 13 amino acids. Germline V lookup: CDR1 MGHDK, CDR2 SYGVNS. Trimming took off 5 bases at V and 4 bases at J, with 11 bases between the two ends. The CDR3 coding sequence is TGTGCCAGCAGTTTAGTAGCGGGCACTGAAGCTTTCTTT. Amino acid sequence: CASSLVAGTEAFF.

The rearrangement joins TRBV4-1 to TRBJ2-7, with TRBD1 as a possible D gene (5 bases). This CDR3 contains 13 residues. CDR1 is MGHRA and CDR2 is YSYEKL in the germline V gene. V lost 0 bases and J 12 bases, leaving 15 bases between the germline ends. DNA for the CDR3: TGCGCCAGCAGCCAAGATTGGGGCGGAAAGGGGTACTTC. Its protein product is CASSQDWGGKGYF.

The chain couples TRBV7-2 to TRBJ2-2; D is unclear. The V gene's germline CDR1 is SGHTA and CDR2 FQGNSA. Trimming stripped 1 base from V and 0 bases from J, with 9 bases between. This CDR3 comprises 16 residues. The CDR3 loop reads CASSLEQFANTGELFF. The CDR3 nucleotides are TGTGCCAGCAGCTTAGAACAGTTCGCGAACACCGGGGAGCTGTTTTTT.

V and J are TRBV28 and TRBJ2-1; the D gene is possibly TRBD2 (6 bases). The CDR3 sequence is 16 residues long. V was cut by 6 bases and J by 3 bases, with 18 bases left in between. The germline gives CDR1 MDHEN, CDR2 SYDVKM. CDR3 DNA: TGTGCCAGCAGATATAAAACGGGAGTTCGCTACAATGAGCAGTTCTTC. As protein: CASRYKTGVRYNEQFF.

V usage is TRBV5-6 and J usage is TRBJ2-4; D not certain. Trimming left V 6 bases short and J 0 bases short, with 13 bases between. Germline-derived CDR1 and CDR2 are SGHDT and YYEEEE. CDR3 length: 15 residues. The CDR3 bases are TGTGCCAGCACCCGGCGGATACTAGCCAAAAACATTCAGTACTTC. Translating it yields CASTRRILAKNIQYF.

The V call is TRBV5-1, the J call TRBJ2-2; weak D call: TRBD1 (6 bases). Trimming removed 0 bases at V and 3 bases at J, with 12 bases between. Germline V gene sequence: CDR1 SGHRS, CDR2 YFSETQ. This CDR3 comprises 16 residues. The CDR3, as DNA: TGCGCCAGCAGCTTGGGTGCAGGGGTCCACACCGGGGAGCTGTTTTTT. Translating gives CASSLGAGVHTGELFF.

This sequence joins TRBV7-2 and TRBJ2-7; D is perhaps TRBD1 (6 bases). Looked up from germline, CDR1 is SGHTA and CDR2 is FQGNSA. Trimming removed 4 bases from V and 2 bases from J, with 15 bases in between. The CDR3 has 15 amino acids. The CDR3 nucleotides are TGTGCCAGCAGCTATTCCGGGACACCTACCTACGAGCAGTACTTC. Encoded protein: CASSYSGTPTYEQYF.

This clone is a singleton in its sample. This rearrangement joins TRBV27 to TRBJ1-4; 11 bases fit TRBD1. The CDR3 has 16 residues. V was pared by 6 bases and J by 7 bases, with 10 bases of the junction left unmatched. Germline values: CDR1 MNHEY, CDR2 SMNVEV (reference sequence). The CDR3 protein is CASSLDPDRGLEKLFF. The CDR3 nucleotides are TGTGCCAGCAGCCTCGACCCGGACAGGGGGCTTGAAAAACTGTTTTTT.

V is TRBV4-1 and J is TRBJ2-5; D is undetermined. The length of the CDR3 is 16 residues. CDR1 and CDR2 (germline): MGHRA, YSYEKL. Trimming removed 1 base at V and 1 base at J, with 13 bases between. CDR3 in amino acids: CASSQVGGRLQETQYF. The CDR3 DNA reads as TGCGCCAGCAGCCAAGTCGGCGGCCGACTCCAAGAGACCCAGTACTTC.

V is TRBV5-1 and J is TRBJ1-2; TRBD1 aligns across 12 bases. CDR1 is SGHRS, CDR2 YFSETQ, per germline. The trim removed 9 bases at V and 1 base at J, leaving 10 bases unmatched. The CDR3 has 16 residues. CDR3 sequence reads: CATRPGQGAGNYGYTF. As DNA, the CDR3 is TGCGCCACCAGACCGGGACAGGGGGCTGGTAACTATGGCTACACCTTC.

The table lists this clone with a few counts. V gene TRBV19 combines with J gene TRBJ1-4; D perhaps matches TRBD1 (5 bases). Trimming removed 6 bases from V and 10 bases from J, with 12 bases in between. The CDR3 runs to 12 residues. Per the germline V gene, CDR1 is LNHDA and CDR2 is SQIVND (reference sequence). The CDR3 sequence: CASSRGEAKLFF. CDR3 sequence (DNA): TGTGCCAGTAGCCGAGGGGAGGCAAAACTGTTTTTT.

This rearrangement joins TRBV15 to TRBJ1-2; D remains ambiguous. The CDR3 runs 14 residues. Germline V gene sequence: CDR1 LNHNV, CDR2 YYDKDF (reference sequence). The V gene lost 8 bases and the J gene lost 4 bases, with 17 bases spanning the gap. CDR3 loop: CATAPTPPTYGYTF. The CDR3 coding sequence is TGTGCCACCGCTCCGACACCGCCCACCTATGGCTACACCTTC. The entire variable domain, with the rest obtained from reference TRBV15 and TRBJ1-2, is as follows: DAMVIQNPRYQVTQFGKPVTLSCSQTLNHNVMYWYQQKSSQAPKLLFHYYDKDFNNEADTPDNFQSRRPNTSFCFLDIRSPGLGDTAMYLCATAPTPPTYGYTFGSGTRLTVV.

The rearrangement joins TRBV6-1 to TRBJ2-7, with D uncertain. This CDR3 has 13 amino acids. Germline CDR1 MNHNS, CDR2 SASEGT. Trimming took off 4 bases at V and 1 base at J, with 8 bases between the two ends. The CDR3 loop is CASSGHRSYEQYF. The CDR3 nucleotides read TGTGCCAGCAGTGGGCACAGATCCTACGAGCAGTACTTC.

The V call is TRBV30, the J call TRBJ2-5; 8 nucleotides agree with TRBD2. Losses at the gene ends were 4 bases for V and 7 bases for J; bases not matched to a gene: 8. The CDR3 runs 13 residues. Germline CDR1 GTSNPN, CDR2 SVGIG (reference sequence). The CDR3 sequence: CAWTVIGGGTQYF. The CDR3 DNA sequence: TGTGCCTGGACCGTCATCGGGGGGGGGACCCAGTACTTC.

The chain is built from TRBV4-1 and TRBJ1-2; D remains unclear. CDR1 is MGHRA and CDR2 is YSYEKL in the germline V gene. V was trimmed by 4 bases and J by 8 bases, leaving 20 bases between them. The CDR3 consists of 15 residues. Written as DNA, the CDR3 is TGCGCCAGCAGCCGCGCAATGGAGATGCCTGGAGGCTACACCTTC. This sequence encodes CASSRAMEMPGGYTF.

This chain links TRBV5-1 with TRBJ1-4; D perhaps matches TRBD1 (5 bases). CDR1 is SGHRS and CDR2 is YFSETQ in the germline V gene. CDR3 size: 15 residues. Deletions cut 4 bases from V and 0 bases from J, with 10 bases between. CDR3: CASSMTAATNEKLFF. In DNA, the CDR3 is TGCGCCAGCAGCATGACAGCTGCAACTAATGAAAAACTGTTTTTT.

Here the CDR3 DNA reads TGTGCCAGCAGCTTAGGGACTAGCTCCTACGAGCAGTACTTC. Translation gives CASSLGTSSYEQYF. The rearrangement joins TRBV7-8 to TRBJ2-7, with 7 positions matching TRBD2. Germline CDR1 and CDR2: SGHVS and FQNEAQ. The CDR3 is 14 amino acids. The V gene end was trimmed by 1 base and the J gene end by 0 bases; junction bases not matched to a gene: 0.